The 10 T cell receptor beta chains reported below all come from one sample, sequenced in a study of vaccination effects on CD4 cells after COVID-19. Before sequencing, viral peptide pools were used by the ViraFEST assay to expand antigen-specific CD4+ T cells. It was after 10 days of culture that CD4+ T cells were isolated. Each participant was given two doses of one vaccine (BNT162b2 or mRNA-1273). Assay used: immunoSEQ multiplex PCR; TCRdb lists only in-frame clones, some missing. The repertoire includes about 81,000 clones, around four fifths of them detected once, and around 1.1% sits in the top ten. No antigen is known for these receptors. The sequences come from CD4+ T cells from PBMCs cultured with HCoV-OC43 spike peptides, collected after COVID-19 vaccination. Documented subset: HCoV-OC43 spike overlapping peptide pool stimulation. The receptors were sampled from a human donor who received a COVID-19 vaccine.

V usage is TRBV5-5 and J usage is TRBJ1-2, with D perhaps matching TRBD1 (5 bases). Germline V gene lookup returns CDR1 SGHKS and CDR2 YYEKEE (reference sequence). CDR3 size: 13 residues. V was shortened by 4 bases and J by 6 bases, with 13 bases between the two germline ends. CDR3 nucleotide sequence: TGTGCCAGCAGCCGACGGGGGGATCATGGCTACACCTTC. It translates to CASSRRGDHGYTF.

The V gene is TRBV10-2, the J gene TRBJ2-3; TRBD1 matches 10 bases. Germline loops: CDR1 WSHSY, CDR2 SAAADI. V lost 6 bases, J lost 4 bases, and 7 bases stayed unmatched. The CDR3 contains 15 residues. CDR3 in DNA: TGCGCCAGCAGAACGGGACAGGGGTTACCAGATACGCAGTATTTT. It encodes CASRTGQGLPDTQYF.

The rearrangement uses TRBV11-3 and TRBJ2-1; 9 bases map to TRBD1. The CDR3 contains 15 residues. V was pared by 1 base and J by 9 bases, with 7 bases of the junction left unmatched. CDR1 is SGHNT and CDR2 is YENEEA in the germline V gene. CDR3 in DNA: TGTGCCAGCAGCTTAGGGACAGGGGTCTCGGGTGAGCAGTTCTTC. Amino acid sequence: CASSLGTGVSGEQFF.

The chain couples TRBV14 to TRBJ1-2; D is undetermined. V was cut by 4 bases and J by 4 bases, with 13 bases left in between. This CDR3 has 14 residues. Germline V lookup: CDR1 SGHDN, CDR2 FVKESK. CDR3 residues: CASSPLEASYGYTF. The CDR3 bases are TGTGCCAGCAGCCCCCTAGAGGCCTCCTATGGCTACACCTTC.

V is TRBV5-1 and J is TRBJ2-7, with D uncertain. CDR3 length equals 14 residues. Per the germline V gene, CDR1 is SGHRS and CDR2 is YFSETQ. Trimming took off 1 base at V and 1 base at J, with 9 bases between the two ends. DNA for the CDR3: TGCGCCAGCAGCTTGAGTGAGGAGTCCTACGAGCAGTACGTC. Its protein product is CASSLSEESYEQYV.

The V and J genes are TRBV19 and TRBJ1-5; the D gene is possibly TRBD1 (6 bases). The V end was cut by 5 bases, the J end by 0 bases, with 20 bases between. CDR3 size: 18 residues. The germline V gene has CDR1 LNHDA and CDR2 SQIVND (reference sequence). The CDR3 DNA reads TGTGCCAGTAGTCCAGCGACAGGACGAAGATATAGCAATCAGCCCCAGCATTTT. Its translation is CASSPATGRRYSNQPQHF.

CDR3 loop: CASQRRINEKLFF. DNA for the CDR3: TGTGCCAGTCAAAGGAGGATTAATGAAAAACTGTTTTTT. The chain has TRBV19 and TRBJ1-4; D is unclear. This CDR3 has 13 amino acids. V lost 8 bases, J lost 4 bases, and 11 bases lay in between. Germline V gives CDR1 LNHDA, CDR2 SQIVND (reference sequence).

The chain links TRBV6-5 to TRBJ2-2, with 9 bases matching TRBD2. The CDR3 is made up of 14 amino acids. Germline V gives CDR1 MNHEY, CDR2 SVGAGI. The V segment lost 6 bases and the J segment 5 bases; nucleotides outside the gene matches: 4. This chain's CDR3 is CASRRGGLTGELFF. The CDR3 nucleotides are TGTGCCAGCAGGCGGGGGGGCCTTACCGGGGAGCTGTTTTTT.

This rearrangement joins TRBV5-1 to TRBJ2-1, with 8 bases identical to TRBD1. Germline assignment: CDR1 SGHRS and CDR2 YFSETQ. The CDR3 is made up of 17 amino acids. With 3 bases clipped from V and 0 bases from J, the junction kept 8 bases outside the gene matches. CDR3 bases: TGCGCCAGCAGCTACCAGACAGGGGTCTACTCCTACAATGAGCAGTTCTTC. Translating gives CASSYQTGVYSYNEQFF.

Here the CDR3 DNA reads TGTGCCACCCCGATTTGTGGCGCTATACTCATGAACACTGAAGCTTTCTTT. Translation gives CATPICGAILMNTEAFF. This chain links TRBV6-4 with TRBJ1-1; the D is unclear. The CDR3 is 17 residues long. V was cut by 10 bases and J by 0 bases, with 24 bases left in between. Looked up from germline, CDR1 is MRHNA and CDR2 is SNTAGT.